The 24 T cell receptor beta chains reported below all come from one sample, sequenced in a study of high-grade serous ovarian cancer treatment subgroups. Tumor samples were taken before definitive surgery or chemotherapy. Produced via immunoSEQ multiplex PCR; TCRdb's table is partial and in-frame only. Here the sample spans approximately 5,300 clones, about 70% being singletons. Sample: tumor tissue. The receptors come from a human donor with high-grade serous ovarian cancer.

The CDR3 bases are TGTGCCAGCAGTTTATGGGACAGATCGGATTACTATAGCAATCAGCCCCAGCATTTT. Amino acid sequence: CASSLWDRSDYYSNQPQHF. V and J are TRBV28 and TRBJ1-5; tentative D call: TRBD1 (6 bases). Per germline, CDR1 MDHEN and CDR2 SYDVKM. The CDR3 loop spans 19 amino acids. The V and J ends lost 0 bases and 0 bases respectively, with 18 bases between them.

This clone has just a few counts. V gene TRBV29-1 combines with J gene TRBJ1-2; 9 bases line up with TRBD1. This CDR3 contains 15 residues. V trimming: 3 bases; J trimming: 2 bases; junction bases outside the gene matches: 7. CDR1 and CDR2 from the germline V gene are SQVTM and ANQGSEA. In DNA, the CDR3 is TGCAGCGTTGACCGTTTCGGGACAGGGAACTATGGCTACACCTTC. Translation gives CSVDRFGTGNYGYTF.

This clone has more than one count but fewer than ten. V usage is TRBV14 and J usage is TRBJ1-5, with unresolved D. V lost 0 bases, J lost 4 bases, and 4 bases lay in between. In germline, CDR1 is SGHDN, CDR2 FVKESK. The CDR3 totals 13 residues. CDR3 bases: TGTGCCAGCAGCCAAGATGGAAATCAGCCCCAGCATTTT. Translated, it gives CASSQDGNQPQHF.

The chain recombines TRBV5-1 with TRBJ2-7, with D tentatively TRBD1 (5 bases). Germline V gene lookup returns CDR1 SGHRS and CDR2 YFSETQ. Between the trimmed V and J ends, which lost 3 bases and 3 bases, there was a span of 16 bases. CDR3 length: 15 amino acids. The CDR3 nucleotides are TGCGCCAGCAGCTCATTCAAGGGGCTGGACTACGAGCAGTACTTC. It yields the protein CASSSFKGLDYEQYF.

The chain is built from TRBV5-1 and TRBJ2-5; no clear D. This CDR3 region has 13 residues. V was pared by 4 bases and J by 2 bases, with 9 bases between. Per the germline V gene, CDR1 is SGHRS and CDR2 is YFSETQ. The CDR3 is CASSPNRQETQYF. CDR3 coding DNA: TGCGCCAGCAGCCCGAACCGTCAAGAGACCCAGTACTTC.

The chain has TRBV7-3 and TRBJ1-1; TRBD1 is a possible D gene (5 bases). Germline V gives CDR1 SGHTA, CDR2 FQGTGA. The V and J ends lost 5 bases and 6 bases respectively, with 13 bases between them. The CDR3 runs to 13 residues. CDR3 region: CASSPSGRSEAFF. Here the CDR3 DNA reads TGTGCCAGCAGCCCCTCGGGACGTTCTGAAGCTTTCTTT.

V usage is TRBV30 and J usage is TRBJ1-2; TRBD1 aligns across 7 bases. Per the germline V gene, CDR1 is GTSNPN and CDR2 is SVGIG (reference sequence). With V trimmed by 1 base and J by 2 bases, 13 bases remained unmatched. The CDR3 runs 17 residues. The CDR3 sequence: CAWSGRGRGGGNYGYTF. The CDR3 bases are TGTGCCTGGAGTGGAAGGGGGCGGGGGGGCGGAAACTATGGCTACACCTTC.

This clone showed up just once. At one boundary the junction diverges from the germline segment, which might be a read error. The chain combines TRBV30 with TRBJ1-6; D is unresolved. CDR3 size: 13 residues. CDR1 and CDR2 from the germline V gene are GTSNPN and SVGIG (reference sequence). In DNA, the CDR3 is TGTGCCGGGAGACGGATAAGAGATTCACCCCTCCACTTT. This codes for CAGRRIRDSPLHF.

The rearrangement uses TRBV27 and TRBJ2-1; 9 nucleotides agree with TRBD2. CDR1 MNHEY and CDR2 SMNVEV come from the germline V gene (reference sequence). Trimming at V came to 2 bases and at J to 7 bases, leaving 6 bases not matched to a gene. The length of the CDR3 is 15 residues. The CDR3 protein is CASSLRAGGWNEQFF. The DNA for the CDR3 is TGTGCCAGCAGTTTACGAGCGGGGGGTTGGAATGAGCAGTTCTTC.

The V and J genes are TRBV6-1 and TRBJ2-5; TRBD2 agrees at 7 bases. The end of the DNA is better explained by TRBJ2-7, so the J call may be wrong. Germline CDR1 and CDR2: MNHNS and SASEGT. This CDR3 spans 15 amino acids. CDR3 sequence reads: CAGGEGAARAYEQYF. For the CDR3, the DNA is TGTGCCGGGGGGGAAGGGGCAGCTCGAGCCTACGAGCAGTACTTC.

The chain links TRBV27 to TRBJ1-6, with D possibly being TRBD1 (5 bases). Trimming removed 6 bases from V and 10 bases from J, with 16 bases in between. Germline V gene data show CDR1 as MNHEY and CDR2 as SMNVEV (reference sequence). CDR3 length equals 14 residues. The CDR3 DNA reads TGTGCCAGCAGCCCAGGGATGAGCGGATCACCCCTCCACTTT. This codes for CASSPGMSGSPLHF.

The V gene is TRBV11-2, the J gene TRBJ1-3; 7 bases match TRBD1. This CDR3 contains 15 residues. CDR1 SGHAT and CDR2 FQNNGV come from the germline V gene. Trimming at V came to 3 bases and at J to 1 base, leaving 3 bases not matched to a gene. The CDR3 protein is CASSLSGGSGNTIYF. CDR3 DNA: TGTGCCAGCAGCTTGTCAGGGGGGTCTGGAAACACCATATATTTT.

This clone was seen more than once but under ten times. An end of the junction differs from the germline gene, which may be a read error. The CDR3 reads CASSLSLTGNTIYF. CDR3 DNA: TGTGCCAGCAGTTTATCCCTCACTGGGAACACCATATATTTT. The chain employs TRBV28 and TRBJ1-3; D ambiguous. The CDR3 loop spans 14 amino acids. Germline V lookup: CDR1 MDHEN, CDR2 SYDVKM.

V gene TRBV6-6 combines with J gene TRBJ1-1, with D maybe TRBD1 (6 bases). CDR1 MNHNY and CDR2 SVGAGI come from the germline V gene (reference sequence). The length of the CDR3 is 12 residues. The germline V and J ends were trimmed by 5 bases and 7 bases, with 11 bases remaining between them. CDR3 sequence (DNA): TGTGCCAGCAGTCCGAGGGGGGTTGAAGCTTTCTTT. Translation gives CASSPRGVEAFF.

This chain uses TRBV5-4 with TRBJ1-2; D remains unclear. V lost 4 bases, J lost 3 bases, and 10 bases lay in between. Germline CDR1 SGHNT, CDR2 YYREEE (reference sequence). This CDR3 region has 13 residues. The CDR3 DNA reads TGTGCCAGCAGCCAAGACCGGGACTATGGCTACACCTTC. Translation gives CASSQDRDYGYTF. Together with reference TRBV5-4 and TRBJ1-2, the CDR3 gives the full variable domain: ETGVTQSPTHLIKTRGQQVTLRCSSQSGHNTVSWYQQALGQGPQFIFQYYREEENGRGNFPPRFSGLQFPNYSSELNVNALELDDSALYLCASSQDRDYGYTFGSGTRLTVV.

This clone came up a few times. The V and J genes are TRBV4-1 and TRBJ2-7; perhaps TRBD2 as D (5 bases). This CDR3 region has 13 residues. Trimming pared 2 bases from V and 3 bases from J, leaving 8 bases between. Germline CDR1 is MGHRA and CDR2 is YSYEKL. This chain's CDR3 is CASSQFGIYEQYF. The CDR3 region has the DNA TGCGCCAGCAGCCAATTCGGGATCTACGAGCAGTACTTC.

The V call is TRBV6-6, the J call TRBJ1-2; D is undetermined. Germline V gene data show CDR1 as MNHNY and CDR2 as SVGAGI (reference sequence). V shed 8 bases and J shed 4 bases, with 14 bases lying between them. The CDR3 sequence is 13 residues long. CDR3 nucleotide sequence: TGTGCCAGCGTCCCGGGAGACCGCTATGGCTACACCTTC. This encodes CASVPGDRYGYTF.

The chain links TRBV11-3 to TRBJ2-2, with unresolved D. The CDR3 extends over 13 amino acids. Trimming took 6 bases from V and 6 from J, leaving 11 bases between them. The germline CDR1 and CDR2 sequences are SGHNT and YENEEA. The CDR3: CASSDRSPGELFF. The CDR3 nucleotides are TGTGCCAGCAGTGACCGGTCCCCCGGGGAGCTGTTTTTT.

The V call is TRBV6-1, the J call TRBJ1-1, with a weak D call TRBD1 (5 bases). Per germline, CDR1 MNHNS and CDR2 SASEGT. V gave up 2 bases and J gave up 8 bases, with 9 bases separating them. CDR3 length equals 12 residues. As DNA, the CDR3 is TGTGCCAGCAGTGAAAATAGGGGCGAAGCTTTCTTT. Translation: CASSENRGEAFF.

This rearrangement joins TRBV4-2 to TRBJ2-3, with TRBD2 matching 7 bases. The V segment lost 4 bases and the J segment 7 bases; nucleotides outside the gene matches: 5. Germline values: CDR1 LGHNA, CDR2 YNFKEQ. This CDR3 has 13 residues. The CDR3 bases are TGTGCCAGCAGCCGGGGGGGAGAGAATACGCAGTATTTT. This translates into CASSRGGENTQYF.

The V gene is TRBV7-2, the J gene TRBJ1-1; D ambiguous. V dropped 5 bases and J dropped 5 bases, with 12 bases sitting between them. The CDR3 contains 13 residues. Germline CDR1 reads SGHTA; CDR2 reads FQGNSA. As DNA, the CDR3 is TGTGCCAGCAGCCTTCGAGGACGGACTGAAGCTTTCTTT. It codes for CASSLRGRTEAFF.

CDR3 region: CASRLPLEGTASSGANVLTF. The CDR3, as DNA: TGTGCCAGCAGACTTCCGCTCGAGGGGACAGCCAGCTCTGGGGCCAACGTCCTGACTTTC. The chain uses TRBV2 and TRBJ2-6; 7 bases map to TRBD1. CDR1 is SNHLY and CDR2 is FYNNEI in the germline V gene. After removal of 6 bases from V and 0 bases from J, the junction contained 17 bases not matched to a gene. CDR3 size: 20 residues.

The J gene is TRBJ2-7, the V gene TRBV15, with D unresolved. Between the trimmed V and J ends, which lost 3 bases and 5 bases, there was a span of 11 bases. The CDR3 spans 13 residues. CDR1 and CDR2 (germline): LNHNV, YYDKDF (reference sequence). The CDR3 sequence is CATSRQGSHEQYF. CDR3 nucleotides: TGTGCCACCAGCAGGCAAGGCAGCCACGAGCAGTACTTC.

The rearrangement links TRBV5-5 to TRBJ1-5; D unclear. Germline V gene data show CDR1 as SGHKS and CDR2 as YYEKEE (reference sequence). The CDR3 sequence is 14 residues long. Deletions cut 2 bases from V and 2 bases from J, with 8 bases between. The CDR3 bases are TGTGCCAGCAGCTTCGCGGGAGGCAATCAGCCCCAGCATTTT. Translated, it gives CASSFAGGNQPQHF.